This T cell receptor beta chain was recorded in a study of T-cell reconstitution after alpha-beta-depleted transplantation in children. Using unique molecular identifiers, the investigators prepared the TCRbeta library. TCRdb called the PCR reads again in MiXCR, with one record for every CDR3 protein. The repertoire holds approximately 240,000 distinct CDR3 sequences, with 9.7% as singletons. This clonotype showed up many times. From germline, CDR1 is LGHNA and CDR2 YSLEER. The CDR3 is made up of 16 amino acids. Unmatched junction bases numbered 9, after V lost 3 bases and J lost 5 bases. The chain uses TRBV4-3 and TRBJ2-1; 8 bases match TRBD1. This TCR was sampled from a human donor who donated a stem cell graft to a child with SCID. The sample here was PBMCs from the stem cell graft donor, taken from the stem cell graft. The CDR3 DNA reads TGCGCCAGCAGCCAGAGATTAGGGACAGGTAACAATGAGCAGTTCTTC. Its protein product is CASSQRLGTGNNEQFF.